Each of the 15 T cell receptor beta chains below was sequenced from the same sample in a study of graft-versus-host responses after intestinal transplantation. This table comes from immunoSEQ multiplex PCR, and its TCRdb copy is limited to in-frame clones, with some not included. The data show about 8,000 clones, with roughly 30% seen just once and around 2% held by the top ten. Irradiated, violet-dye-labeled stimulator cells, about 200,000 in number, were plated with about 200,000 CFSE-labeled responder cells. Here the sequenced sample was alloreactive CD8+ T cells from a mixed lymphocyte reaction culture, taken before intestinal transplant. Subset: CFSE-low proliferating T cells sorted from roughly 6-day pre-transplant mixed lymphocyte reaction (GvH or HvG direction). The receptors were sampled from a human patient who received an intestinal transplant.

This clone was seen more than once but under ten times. In nucleotides, the CDR3 is TGTGCCAGCAGCTTGTTCTACCTAAGGGGGCCAGATACGCAGTATTTT. Protein product: CASSLFYLRGPDTQYF. The chain combines TRBV5-5 with TRBJ2-3; 7 bases map to TRBD1. Germline V gives CDR1 SGHKS, CDR2 YYEKEE (reference sequence). V gave up 1 base and J gave up 4 bases; unmatched junction bases: 9. The CDR3 is 16 amino acids.

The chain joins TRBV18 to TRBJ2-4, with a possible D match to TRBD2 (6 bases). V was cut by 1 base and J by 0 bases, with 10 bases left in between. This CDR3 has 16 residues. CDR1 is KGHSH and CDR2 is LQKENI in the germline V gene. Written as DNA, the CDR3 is TGTGCCAGCTCACCACTTTTCGGGAGAGCCAAAAACATTCAGTACTTC. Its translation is CASSPLFGRAKNIQYF. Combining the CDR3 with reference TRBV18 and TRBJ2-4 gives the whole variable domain NAGVMQNPRHLVRRRGQEARLRCSPMKGHSHVYWYRQLPEEGLKFMVYLQKENIIDESGMPKERFSAEFPKEGPSILRIQQVVRGDSAAYFCASSPLFGRAKNIQYFGAGTRLSVL.

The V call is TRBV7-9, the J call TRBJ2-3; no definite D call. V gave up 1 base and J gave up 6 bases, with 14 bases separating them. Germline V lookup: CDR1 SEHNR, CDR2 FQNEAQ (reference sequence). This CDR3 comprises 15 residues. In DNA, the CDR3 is TGTGCCAGCAGCTTAGTAATACATCGGCGGGATACGCAGTATTTT. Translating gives CASSLVIHRRDTQYF.

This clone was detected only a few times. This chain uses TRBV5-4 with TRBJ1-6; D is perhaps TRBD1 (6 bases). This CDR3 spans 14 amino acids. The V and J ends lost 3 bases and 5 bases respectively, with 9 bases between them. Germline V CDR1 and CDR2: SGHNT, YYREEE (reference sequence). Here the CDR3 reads CASSSQGDNSPLHF. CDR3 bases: TGTGCCAGCAGCTCACAGGGAGATAATTCACCCCTCCACTTT.

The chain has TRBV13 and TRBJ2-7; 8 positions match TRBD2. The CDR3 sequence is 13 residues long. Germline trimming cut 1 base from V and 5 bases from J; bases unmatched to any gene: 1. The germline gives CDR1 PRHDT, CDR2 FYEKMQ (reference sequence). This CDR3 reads CASSLAGGNEQYF. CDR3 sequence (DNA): TGTGCCAGCAGCTTAGCGGGAGGGAACGAGCAGTACTTC.

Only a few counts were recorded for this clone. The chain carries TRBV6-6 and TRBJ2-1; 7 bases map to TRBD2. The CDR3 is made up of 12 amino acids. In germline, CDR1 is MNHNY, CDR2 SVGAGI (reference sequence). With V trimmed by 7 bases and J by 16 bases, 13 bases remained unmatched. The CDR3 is CASTTMASGVFF. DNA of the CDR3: TGTGCCAGCACCACGATGGCTAGCGGCGTTTTCTTC.

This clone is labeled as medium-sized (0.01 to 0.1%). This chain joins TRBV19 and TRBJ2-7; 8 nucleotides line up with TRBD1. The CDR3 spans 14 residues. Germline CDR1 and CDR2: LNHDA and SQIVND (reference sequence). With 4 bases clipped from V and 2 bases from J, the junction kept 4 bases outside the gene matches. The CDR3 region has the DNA TGTGCCAGTAGTACCGGGACAGGCCCCTACGAGCAGTACTTC. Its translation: CASSTGTGPYEQYF.

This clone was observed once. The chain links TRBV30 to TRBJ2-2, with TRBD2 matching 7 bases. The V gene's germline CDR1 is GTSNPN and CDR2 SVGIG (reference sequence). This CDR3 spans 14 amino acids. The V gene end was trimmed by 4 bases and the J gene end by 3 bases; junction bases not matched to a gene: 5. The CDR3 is CAWMRGMDTGELFF. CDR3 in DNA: TGTGCCTGGATGCGGGGGATGGACACCGGGGAGCTGTTTTTT.

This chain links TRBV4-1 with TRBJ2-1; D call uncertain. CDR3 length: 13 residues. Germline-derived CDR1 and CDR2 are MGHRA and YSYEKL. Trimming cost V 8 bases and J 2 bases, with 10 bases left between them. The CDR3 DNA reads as TGCGCCAGCGGTCGAGAAACCTACAATGAGCAGTTCTTC. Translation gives CASGRETYNEQFF.

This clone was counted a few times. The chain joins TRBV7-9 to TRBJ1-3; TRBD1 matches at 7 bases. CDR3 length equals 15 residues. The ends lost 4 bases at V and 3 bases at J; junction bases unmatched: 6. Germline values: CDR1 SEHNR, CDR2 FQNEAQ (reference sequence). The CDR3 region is CASSSQGSDGNTIYF. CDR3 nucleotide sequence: TGTGCCAGCAGCTCACAGGGGAGTGATGGAAACACCATATATTTT.

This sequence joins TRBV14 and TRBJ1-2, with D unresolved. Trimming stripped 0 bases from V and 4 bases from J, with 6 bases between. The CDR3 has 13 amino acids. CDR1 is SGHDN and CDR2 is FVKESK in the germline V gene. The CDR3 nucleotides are TGTGCCAGCAGCCAAGATAACACCTATGGCTACACCTTC. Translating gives CASSQDNTYGYTF.

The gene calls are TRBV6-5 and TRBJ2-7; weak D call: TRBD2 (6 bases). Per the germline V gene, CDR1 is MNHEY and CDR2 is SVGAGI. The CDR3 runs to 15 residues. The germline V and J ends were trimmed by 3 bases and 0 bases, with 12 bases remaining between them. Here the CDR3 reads CASSYLAGSSYEQYF. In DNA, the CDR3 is TGTGCCAGCAGTTATCTCGCGGGGAGCTCCTACGAGCAGTACTTC.

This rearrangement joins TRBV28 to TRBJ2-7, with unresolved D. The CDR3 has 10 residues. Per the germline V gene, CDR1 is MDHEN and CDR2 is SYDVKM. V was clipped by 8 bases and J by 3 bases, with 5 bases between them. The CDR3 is CASGDYEQYF. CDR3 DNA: TGTGCCAGCGGAGACTACGAGCAGTACTTC.

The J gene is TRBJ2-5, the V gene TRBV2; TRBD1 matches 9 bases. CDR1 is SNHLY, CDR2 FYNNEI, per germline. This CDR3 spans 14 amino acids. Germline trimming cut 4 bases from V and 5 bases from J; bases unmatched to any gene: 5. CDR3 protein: CASSAGTGYETQYF. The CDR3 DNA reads TGTGCCAGCAGTGCCGGGACAGGGTACGAGACCCAGTACTTC.

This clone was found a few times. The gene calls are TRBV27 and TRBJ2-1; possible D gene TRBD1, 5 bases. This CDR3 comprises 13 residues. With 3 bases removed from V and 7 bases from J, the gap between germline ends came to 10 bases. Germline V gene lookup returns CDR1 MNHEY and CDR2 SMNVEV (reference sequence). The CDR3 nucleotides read TGTGCCAGCAGTTTTTCCAGGGTAAATGAGCAGTTCTTC. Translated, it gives CASSFSRVNEQFF.